This entry describes one T cell receptor (beta chain). Its antigen is not known. Trimming took 1 base from V and 2 from J, leaving 15 bases between them. Germline CDR1 SGHAT, CDR2 FQNNGV. This CDR3 has 16 residues. The data were taken from a study of cytomegalovirus exposure and HLA in healthy donors. Overall study results and limits: It was assumed in the presence/absence analyses that sequencing depth was roughly uniform across donors. Most observed TCR sequences were rare, whereas some public TCRs were detected in many donors. Other equally common chains were less clonally expanded than HLA-associated TCR beta chains, a later analysis showed.

The primer mix had 60 Vbeta and 13 Jbeta primers. This table comes from immunoSEQ multiplex PCR, and its TCRdb copy is limited to in-frame clones, with some not included. The table has roughly 170,000 clones, 84% seen once. The chain employs TRBV11-2 and TRBJ2-7; tentatively, D is TRBD2 (6 bases). The sequence was collected from a girl aged 10-17 years in good health and CMV-seropositive. The sample comprised PBMCs. The CDR3 nucleotides read TGTGCCAGCAGCTTAGTCATCGGGAGAACACCCTACGAGCAGTACTTC. The encoded protein is CASSLVIGRTPYEQYF.